Given below is one T cell receptor beta chain in context. The antigen remains undetermined. 5'RACE template switching added a universal primer site and UMIs to TCR cDNA. One entry per CDR3 protein results from TCRdb running MiXCR on the 5' RACE reads. Seen here are 250,000 to 350,000 distinct CDR3 sequences, around 4.4% observed once, and the top ten hold approximately 19%. This sample stems from a study of T cells after yellow fever vaccination. Study summary: Any fraction with a low cell number was prepared using SMART-Seq v4 Ultra Low Input. Findings and limits, study-wide: Though it reached lower strength, the secondary response hit its peak faster, day 5 versus 15. A small share of clonotypes appeared in both CD4 and CD8 compartments.

Unmatched junction bases numbered 11, after V lost 4 bases and J lost 4 bases. The CDR3 consists of 16 residues. Germline assignment: CDR1 KGHSH and CDR2 LQKENI. This sequence joins TRBV18 and TRBJ2-5; 8 nucleotides match TRBD1. The source was PBMCs, collected 15 days after the yellow fever booster vaccination. The TCR originated in a man aged 18 to 30 who received the YFV17D yellow fever vaccine. CDR3 amino acids: CASSRGPQGARETQYF. In DNA, the CDR3 is TGTGCCAGCTCACGCGGCCCTCAGGGGGCCCGAGAGACCCAGTACTTC.